This TCR beta chain was sequenced in a study of blood T cell repertoires in COVID-19. Study context: Collection of acute and convalescent COVID-19 samples took place in the United States, Italy and Spain. Sample material is recorded as cDNA or gDNA derived from T cells, B-cell-depleted T cells, or PBMCs.

CDR1 and CDR2 (germline): MNHEY, SMNVEV (reference sequence). The CDR3 has 15 residues. V lost 6 bases, J lost 12 bases, and 17 bases stayed unmatched. This clone was counted once. As processed by the authors: Researchers report that nucleated cell counts were estimated from reference gene primer amplification. Produced via immunoSEQ multiplex PCR; TCRdb's table is partial and in-frame only. That table gives V, J and clone size, and the DNA gave D and trimming. The sample yields 200,000 to 250,000 clones, roughly 85% seen once. The chain combines TRBV27 with TRBJ2-1, with 7 bases lining up with TRBD2. The TCR sequence derives from a woman aged 18-29 years who had recovered from COVID-19. Sequenced sample: peripheral blood. The CDR3, as DNA: TGTGCCAGCAGCTTGGCGCGGGAGCGTACCGGGGGGCAGTTCTTC. Translated: CASSLARERTGGQFF.